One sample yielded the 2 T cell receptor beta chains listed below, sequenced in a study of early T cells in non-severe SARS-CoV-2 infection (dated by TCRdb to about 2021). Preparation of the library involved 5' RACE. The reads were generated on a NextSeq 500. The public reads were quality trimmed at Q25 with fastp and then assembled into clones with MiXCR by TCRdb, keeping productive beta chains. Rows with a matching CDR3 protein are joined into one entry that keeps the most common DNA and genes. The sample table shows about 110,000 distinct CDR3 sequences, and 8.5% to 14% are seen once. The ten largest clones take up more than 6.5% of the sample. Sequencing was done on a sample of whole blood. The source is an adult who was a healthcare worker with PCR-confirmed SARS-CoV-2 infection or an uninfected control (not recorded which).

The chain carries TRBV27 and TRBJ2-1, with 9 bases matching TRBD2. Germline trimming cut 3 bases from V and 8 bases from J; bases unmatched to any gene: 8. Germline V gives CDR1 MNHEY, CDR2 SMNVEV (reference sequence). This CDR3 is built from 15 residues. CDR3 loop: CASSFGTSPRDEQFF. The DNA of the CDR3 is TGTGCCAGCAGTTTCGGGACTAGCCCTCGCGATGAGCAGTTCTTC.

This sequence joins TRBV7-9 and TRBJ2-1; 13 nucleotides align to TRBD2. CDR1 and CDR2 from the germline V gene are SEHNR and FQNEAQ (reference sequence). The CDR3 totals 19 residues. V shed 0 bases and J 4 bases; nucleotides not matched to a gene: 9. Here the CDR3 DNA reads TGTGCCAGCAGCTTAGCGGGACTAGCGGGAATTCCGATTTACAATGAGCAGTTCTTC. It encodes CASSLAGLAGIPIYNEQFF.